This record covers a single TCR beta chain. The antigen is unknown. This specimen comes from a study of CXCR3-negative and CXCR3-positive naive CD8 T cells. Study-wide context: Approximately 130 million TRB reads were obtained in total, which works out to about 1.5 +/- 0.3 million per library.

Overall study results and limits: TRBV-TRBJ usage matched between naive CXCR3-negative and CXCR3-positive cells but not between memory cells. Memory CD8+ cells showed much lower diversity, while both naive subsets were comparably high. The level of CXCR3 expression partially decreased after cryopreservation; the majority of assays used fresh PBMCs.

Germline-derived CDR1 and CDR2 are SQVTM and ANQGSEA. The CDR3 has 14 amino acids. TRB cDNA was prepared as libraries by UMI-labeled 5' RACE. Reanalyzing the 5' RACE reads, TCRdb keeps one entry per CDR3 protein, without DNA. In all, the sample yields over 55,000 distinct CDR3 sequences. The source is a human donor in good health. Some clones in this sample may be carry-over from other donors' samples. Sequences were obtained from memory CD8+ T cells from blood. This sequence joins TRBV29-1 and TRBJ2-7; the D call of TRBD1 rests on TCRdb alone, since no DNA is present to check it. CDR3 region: CSVLGTPKLDEQYF.